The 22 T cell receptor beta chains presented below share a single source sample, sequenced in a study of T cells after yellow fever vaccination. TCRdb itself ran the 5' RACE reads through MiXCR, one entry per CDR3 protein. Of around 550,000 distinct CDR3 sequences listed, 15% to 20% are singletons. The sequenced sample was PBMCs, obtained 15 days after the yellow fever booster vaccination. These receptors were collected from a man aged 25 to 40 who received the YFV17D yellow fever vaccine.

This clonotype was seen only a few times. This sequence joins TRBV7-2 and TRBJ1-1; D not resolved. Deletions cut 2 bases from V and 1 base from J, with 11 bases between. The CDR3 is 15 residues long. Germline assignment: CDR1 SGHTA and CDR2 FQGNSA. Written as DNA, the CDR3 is TGTGCCAGCAGCTTATACAACAGCCAGAACACTGAAGCTTTCTTT. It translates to CASSLYNSQNTEAFF.

The chain's CDR3 is CAWEDGTDTQYF. In DNA, the CDR3 is TGTGCCTGGGAGGACGGCACAGATACGCAGTATTTT. The rearrangement links TRBV30 to TRBJ2-3, with D unclear. The germline V gene has CDR1 GTSNPN and CDR2 SVGIG (reference sequence). V lost 5 bases to trimming and J lost 1 base, with 7 bases between them. This CDR3 comprises 12 residues.

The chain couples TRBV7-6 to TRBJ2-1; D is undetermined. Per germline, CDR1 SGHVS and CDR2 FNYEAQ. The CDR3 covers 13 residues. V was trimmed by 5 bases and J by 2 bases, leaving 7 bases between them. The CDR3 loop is CASSKSTYNEQFF. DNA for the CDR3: TGTGCCAGCAGCAAATCTACCTACAATGAGCAGTTCTTC.

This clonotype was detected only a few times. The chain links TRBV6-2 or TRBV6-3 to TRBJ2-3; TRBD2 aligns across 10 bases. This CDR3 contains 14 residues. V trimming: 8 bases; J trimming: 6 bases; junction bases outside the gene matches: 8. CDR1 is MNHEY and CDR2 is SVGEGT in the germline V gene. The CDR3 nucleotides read TGTGCCAGCGGAACTAGCGGGAACTCGGATACGCAGTATTTT. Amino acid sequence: CASGTSGNSDTQYF.

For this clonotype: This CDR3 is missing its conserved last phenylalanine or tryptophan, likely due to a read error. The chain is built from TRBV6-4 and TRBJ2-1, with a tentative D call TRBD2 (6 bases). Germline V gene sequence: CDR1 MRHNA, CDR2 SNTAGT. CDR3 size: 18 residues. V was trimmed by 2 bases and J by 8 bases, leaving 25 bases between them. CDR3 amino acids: CASSDRVIAALGVDEQFV. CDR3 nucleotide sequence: TGTGCCAGCAGTGACCGCGTTATAGCGGCCCTAGGGGTTGATGAGCAGTTCGTC.

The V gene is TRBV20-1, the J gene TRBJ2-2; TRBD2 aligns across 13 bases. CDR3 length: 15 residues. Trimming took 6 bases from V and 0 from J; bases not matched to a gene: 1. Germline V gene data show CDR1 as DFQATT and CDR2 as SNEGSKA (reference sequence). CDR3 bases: TGCAGTGCGGGGACTAGCGGGACGAACACCGGGGAGCTGTTTTTT. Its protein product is CSAGTSGTNTGELFF.

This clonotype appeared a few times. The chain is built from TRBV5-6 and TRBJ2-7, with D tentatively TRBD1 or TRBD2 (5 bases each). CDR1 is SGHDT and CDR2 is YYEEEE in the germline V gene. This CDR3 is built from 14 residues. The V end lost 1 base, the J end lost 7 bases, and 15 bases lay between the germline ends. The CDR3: CASSLIGAGVEQYF. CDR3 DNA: TGTGCCAGCAGCTTGATCGGGGCCGGGGTGGAGCAGTACTTC.

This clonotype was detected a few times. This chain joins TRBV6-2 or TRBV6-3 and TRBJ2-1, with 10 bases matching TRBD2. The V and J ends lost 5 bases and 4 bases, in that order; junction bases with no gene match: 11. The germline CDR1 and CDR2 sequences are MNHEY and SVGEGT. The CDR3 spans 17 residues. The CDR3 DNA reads TGTGCCAGCAGTAGATATTCTGGACTAGCGGCATACAATGAGCAGTTCTTC. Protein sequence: CASSRYSGLAAYNEQFF.

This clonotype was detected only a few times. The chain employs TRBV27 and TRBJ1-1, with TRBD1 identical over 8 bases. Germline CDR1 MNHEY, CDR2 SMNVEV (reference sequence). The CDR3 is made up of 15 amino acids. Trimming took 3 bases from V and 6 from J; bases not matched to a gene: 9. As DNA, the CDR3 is TGTGCCAGCAGTTTGGAAGGACAGGGTGGGGCTGAAGCTTTCTTT. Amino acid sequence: CASSLEGQGGAEAFF.

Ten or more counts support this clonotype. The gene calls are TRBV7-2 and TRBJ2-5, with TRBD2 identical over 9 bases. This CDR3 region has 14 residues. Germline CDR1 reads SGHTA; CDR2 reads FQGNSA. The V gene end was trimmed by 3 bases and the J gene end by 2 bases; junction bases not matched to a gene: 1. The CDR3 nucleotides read TGTGCCAGCAGCTTTCTAGCGGGACAAGAGACCCAGTACTTC. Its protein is CASSFLAGQETQYF.

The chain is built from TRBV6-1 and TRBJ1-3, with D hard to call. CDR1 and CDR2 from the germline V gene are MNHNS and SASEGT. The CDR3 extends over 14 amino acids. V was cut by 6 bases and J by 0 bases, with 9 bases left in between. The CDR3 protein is CASRNGLSGNTIYF. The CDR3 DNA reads TGTGCCAGCAGAAACGGACTCTCTGGAAACACCATATATTTT.

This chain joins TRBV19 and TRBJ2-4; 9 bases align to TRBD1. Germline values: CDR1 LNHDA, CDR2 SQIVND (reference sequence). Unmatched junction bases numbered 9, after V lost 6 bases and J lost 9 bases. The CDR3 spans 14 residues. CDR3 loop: CASRSGTGKGIQYF. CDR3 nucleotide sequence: TGTGCCAGTAGGTCCGGGACAGGGAAGGGCATTCAGTACTTC.

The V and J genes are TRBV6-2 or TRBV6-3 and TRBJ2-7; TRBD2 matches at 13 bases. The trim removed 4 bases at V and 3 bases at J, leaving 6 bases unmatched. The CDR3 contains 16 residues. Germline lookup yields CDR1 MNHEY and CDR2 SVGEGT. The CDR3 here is CASSSVTSGRIYEQYF. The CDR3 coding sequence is TGTGCCAGCAGTTCAGTGACTAGCGGGAGGATCTACGAGCAGTACTTC.

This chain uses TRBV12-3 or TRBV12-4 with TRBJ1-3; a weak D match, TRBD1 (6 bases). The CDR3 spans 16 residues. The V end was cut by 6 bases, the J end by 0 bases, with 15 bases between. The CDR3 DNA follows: TGTGCCAGCAGCTGGGGGAGGGGGAGCTCTGGAAACACCATATATTTT. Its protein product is CASSWGRGSSGNTIYF.

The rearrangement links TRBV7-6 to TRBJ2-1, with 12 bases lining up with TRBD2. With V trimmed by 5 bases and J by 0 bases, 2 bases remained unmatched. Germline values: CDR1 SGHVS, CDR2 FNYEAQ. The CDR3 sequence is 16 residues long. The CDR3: CASSKTSGSSYNEQFF. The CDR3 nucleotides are TGTGCCAGCAGCAAGACTAGCGGGAGCTCCTACAATGAGCAGTTCTTC.

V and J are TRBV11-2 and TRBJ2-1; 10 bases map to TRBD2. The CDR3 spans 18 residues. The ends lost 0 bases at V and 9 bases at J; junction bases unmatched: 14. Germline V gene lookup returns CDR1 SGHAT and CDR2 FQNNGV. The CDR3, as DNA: TGTGCCAGCAGCTTAGAGTCACTAGCGGGGTCCCTGGAGGGTGAGCAGTTCTTC. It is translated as CASSLESLAGSLEGEQFF.

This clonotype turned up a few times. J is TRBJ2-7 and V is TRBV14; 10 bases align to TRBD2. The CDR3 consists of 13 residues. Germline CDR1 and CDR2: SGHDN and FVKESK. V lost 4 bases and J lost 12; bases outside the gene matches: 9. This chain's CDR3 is CASSRRTSGVVYF. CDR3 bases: TGTGCCAGCAGCCGCAGGACTAGCGGAGTTGTGTACTTC.

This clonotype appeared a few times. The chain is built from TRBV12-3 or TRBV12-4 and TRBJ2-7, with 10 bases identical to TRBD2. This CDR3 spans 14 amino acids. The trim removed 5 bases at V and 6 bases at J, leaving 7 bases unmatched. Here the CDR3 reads CASSPQAGGGEQYF. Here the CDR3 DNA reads TGTGCCAGCAGTCCTCAAGCGGGGGGGGGCGAGCAGTACTTC.

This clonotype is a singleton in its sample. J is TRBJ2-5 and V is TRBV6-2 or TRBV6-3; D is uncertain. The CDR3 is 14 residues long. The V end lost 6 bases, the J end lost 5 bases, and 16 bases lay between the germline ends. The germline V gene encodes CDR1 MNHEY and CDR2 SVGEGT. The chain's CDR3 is CASRTTAMGETQYF. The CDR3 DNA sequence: TGTGCCAGCAGAACGACGGCGATGGGGGAGACCCAGTACTTC.

CDR3 DNA: TGCGCCAGCAGCGGATTGACAGGGGGGCAAGAGACCCAGTACTTC. Its translation is CASSGLTGGQETQYF. V and J are TRBV4-3 and TRBJ2-5, with 9 bases matching TRBD1. The V segment lost 5 bases and the J segment 2 bases; nucleotides outside the gene matches: 6. CDR1 is LGHNA and CDR2 is YSLEER in the germline V gene. The CDR3 spans 15 residues.

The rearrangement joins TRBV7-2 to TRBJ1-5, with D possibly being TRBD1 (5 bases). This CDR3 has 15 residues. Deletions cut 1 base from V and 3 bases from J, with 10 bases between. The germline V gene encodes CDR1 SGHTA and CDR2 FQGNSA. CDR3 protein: CASSLGDRNNQPQHF. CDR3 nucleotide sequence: TGTGCCAGCAGCTTAGGAGACAGAAACAATCAGCCCCAGCATTTT.

The CDR3 DNA sequence: TGCAGCGTTGAAGATATGAGGGGAGATGGGGCCAACGTCCTGACTTTC. The encoded protein is CSVEDMRGDGANVLTF. The chain carries TRBV29-1 and TRBJ2-6, with D tentatively TRBD1 or TRBD2 (5 bases each). There are 16 residues in the CDR3. Germline-derived CDR1 and CDR2 are SQVTM and ANQGSEA. Trimming shortened V by 0 bases and J by 3 bases, and 12 bases separated the two germline ends.